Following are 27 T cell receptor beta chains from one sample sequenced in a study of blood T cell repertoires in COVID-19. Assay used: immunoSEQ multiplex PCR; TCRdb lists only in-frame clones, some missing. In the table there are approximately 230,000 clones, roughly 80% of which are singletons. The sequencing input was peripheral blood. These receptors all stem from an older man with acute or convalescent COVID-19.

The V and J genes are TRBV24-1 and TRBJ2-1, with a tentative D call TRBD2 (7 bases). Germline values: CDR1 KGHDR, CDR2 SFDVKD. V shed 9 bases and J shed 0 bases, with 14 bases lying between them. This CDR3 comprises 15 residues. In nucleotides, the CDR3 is TGTGCCACCCGCGGGGGCCCGAGCTCCTACAATGAGCAGTTCTTC. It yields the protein CATRGGPSSYNEQFF.

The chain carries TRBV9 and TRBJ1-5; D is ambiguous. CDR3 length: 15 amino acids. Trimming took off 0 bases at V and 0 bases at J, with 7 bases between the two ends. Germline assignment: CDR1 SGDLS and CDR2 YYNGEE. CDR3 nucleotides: TGTGCCAGCAGCGTAGCGGGTAATAGCAATCAGCCCCAGCATTTT. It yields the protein CASSVAGNSNQPQHF.

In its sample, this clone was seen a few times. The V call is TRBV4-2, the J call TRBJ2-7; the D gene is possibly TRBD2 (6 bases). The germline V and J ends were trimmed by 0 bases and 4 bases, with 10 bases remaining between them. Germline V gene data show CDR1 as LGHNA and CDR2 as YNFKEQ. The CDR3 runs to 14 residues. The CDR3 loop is CASSQDGGTYEQYF. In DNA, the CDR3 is TGTGCCAGCAGCCAAGATGGGGGGACGTACGAGCAGTACTTC.

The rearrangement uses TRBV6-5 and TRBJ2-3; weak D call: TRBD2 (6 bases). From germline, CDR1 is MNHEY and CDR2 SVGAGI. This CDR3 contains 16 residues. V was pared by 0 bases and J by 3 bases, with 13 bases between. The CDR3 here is CASSYSITGRTDTQYF. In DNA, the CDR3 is TGTGCCAGCAGTTACTCGATCACGGGGAGGACAGATACGCAGTATTTT.

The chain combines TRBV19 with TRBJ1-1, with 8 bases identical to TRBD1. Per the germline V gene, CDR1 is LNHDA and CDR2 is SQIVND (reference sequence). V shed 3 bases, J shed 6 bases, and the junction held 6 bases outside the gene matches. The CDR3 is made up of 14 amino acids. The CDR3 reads CASSIRDRWAEAFF. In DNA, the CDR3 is TGTGCCAGTAGTATTCGGGACAGGTGGGCTGAAGCTTTCTTT.

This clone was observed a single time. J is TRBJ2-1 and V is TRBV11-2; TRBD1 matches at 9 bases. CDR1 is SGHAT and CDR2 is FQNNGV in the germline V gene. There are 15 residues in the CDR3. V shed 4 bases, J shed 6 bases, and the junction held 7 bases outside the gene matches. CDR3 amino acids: CASSSPGTGLNEQFF. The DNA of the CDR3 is TGTGCCAGCAGCTCTCCCGGGACAGGGCTCAATGAGCAGTTCTTC.

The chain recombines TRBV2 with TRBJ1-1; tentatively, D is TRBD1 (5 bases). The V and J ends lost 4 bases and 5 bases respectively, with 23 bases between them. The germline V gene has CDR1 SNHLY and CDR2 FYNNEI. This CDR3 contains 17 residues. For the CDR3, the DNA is TGTGCCAGCAGTGCCTCGGGACTGCCTAGCGGGGGGACTGAAGCTTTCTTT. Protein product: CASSASGLPSGGTEAFF.

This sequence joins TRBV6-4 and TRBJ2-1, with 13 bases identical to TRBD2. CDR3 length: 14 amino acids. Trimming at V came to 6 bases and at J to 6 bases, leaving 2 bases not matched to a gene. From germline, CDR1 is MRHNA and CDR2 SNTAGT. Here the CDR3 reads CASRRLAGGNEQFF. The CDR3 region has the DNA TGTGCCAGCAGGAGACTAGCGGGAGGCAATGAGCAGTTCTTC.

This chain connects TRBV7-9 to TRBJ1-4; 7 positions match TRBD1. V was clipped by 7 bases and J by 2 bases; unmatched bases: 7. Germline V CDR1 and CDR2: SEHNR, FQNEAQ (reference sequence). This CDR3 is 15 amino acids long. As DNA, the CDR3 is TGTGCCAGCACCATAACGACAGGGACTAATGAAAAACTGTTTTTT. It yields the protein CASTITTGTNEKLFF.

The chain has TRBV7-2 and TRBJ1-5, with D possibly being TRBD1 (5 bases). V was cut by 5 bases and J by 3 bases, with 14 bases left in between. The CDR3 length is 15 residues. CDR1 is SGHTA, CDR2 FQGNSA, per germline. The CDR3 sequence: CASSPTAITNQPQHF. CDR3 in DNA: TGTGCCAGCAGCCCGACAGCCATAACCAATCAGCCCCAGCATTTT.

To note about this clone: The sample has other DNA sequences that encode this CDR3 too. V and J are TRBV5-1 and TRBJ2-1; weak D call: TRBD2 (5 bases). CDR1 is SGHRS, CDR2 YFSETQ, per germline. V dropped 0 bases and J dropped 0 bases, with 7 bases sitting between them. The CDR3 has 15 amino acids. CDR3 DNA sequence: TGCGCCAGCAGCTTGGCGGGGAGCTCCTACAATGAGCAGTTCTTC. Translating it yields CASSLAGSSYNEQFF.

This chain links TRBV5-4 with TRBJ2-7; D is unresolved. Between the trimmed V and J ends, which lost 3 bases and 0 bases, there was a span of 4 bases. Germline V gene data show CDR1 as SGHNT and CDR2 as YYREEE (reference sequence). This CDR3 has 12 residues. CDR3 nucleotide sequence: TGTGCCAGCAGCTCCCACTCCTACGAGCAGTACTTC. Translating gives CASSSHSYEQYF.

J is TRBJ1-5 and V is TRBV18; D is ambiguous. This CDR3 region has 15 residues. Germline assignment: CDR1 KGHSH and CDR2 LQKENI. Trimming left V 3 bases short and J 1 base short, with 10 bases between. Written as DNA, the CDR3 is TGTGCCAGCTCACCTCTTGGAGGGAGCAATCAGCCCCAGCATTTT. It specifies CASSPLGGSNQPQHF.

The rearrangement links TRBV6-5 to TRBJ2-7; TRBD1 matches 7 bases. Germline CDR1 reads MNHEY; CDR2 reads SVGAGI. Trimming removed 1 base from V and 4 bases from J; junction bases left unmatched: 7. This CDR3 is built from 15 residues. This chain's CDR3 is CASSYYVGTEYEQYF. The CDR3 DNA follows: TGTGCCAGCAGTTACTATGTCGGGACAGAGTACGAGCAGTACTTC.

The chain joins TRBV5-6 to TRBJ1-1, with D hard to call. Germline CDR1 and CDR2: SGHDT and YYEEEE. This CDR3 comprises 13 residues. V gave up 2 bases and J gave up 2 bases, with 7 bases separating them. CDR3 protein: CASSFSPNTEAFF. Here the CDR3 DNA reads TGTGCCAGCAGCTTCAGTCCTAACACTGAAGCTTTCTTT.

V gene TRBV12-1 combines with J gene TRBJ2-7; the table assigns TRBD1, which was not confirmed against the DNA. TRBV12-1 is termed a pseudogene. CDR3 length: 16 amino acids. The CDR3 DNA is TGTGCCAGCAGCTTTGGCCGGGACAGGGGGCTCGACGAGCAGTACTTC. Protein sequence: CASSFGRDRGLDEQYF.

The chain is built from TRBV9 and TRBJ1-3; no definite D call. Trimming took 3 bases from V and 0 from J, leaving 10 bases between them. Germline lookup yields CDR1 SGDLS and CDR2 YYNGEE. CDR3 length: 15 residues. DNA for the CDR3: TGTGCCAGCAGCGCTGACGGGTTCTCTGGAAACACCATATATTTT. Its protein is CASSADGFSGNTIYF.

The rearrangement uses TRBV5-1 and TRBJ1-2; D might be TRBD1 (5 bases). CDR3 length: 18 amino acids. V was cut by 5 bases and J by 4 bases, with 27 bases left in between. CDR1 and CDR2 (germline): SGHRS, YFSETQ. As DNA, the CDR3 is TGCGCCAGCAGTCTACACTACCAGACAGCCGCAGGGATCTATGGCTACACCTTC. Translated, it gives CASSLHYQTAAGIYGYTF.

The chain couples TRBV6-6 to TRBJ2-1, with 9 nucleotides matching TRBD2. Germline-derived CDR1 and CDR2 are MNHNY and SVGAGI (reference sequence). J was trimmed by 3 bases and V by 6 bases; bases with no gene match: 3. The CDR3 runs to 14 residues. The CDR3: CASRGSGGYNEQFF. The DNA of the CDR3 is TGTGCCAGCAGGGGTAGCGGGGGCTACAATGAGCAGTTCTTC.

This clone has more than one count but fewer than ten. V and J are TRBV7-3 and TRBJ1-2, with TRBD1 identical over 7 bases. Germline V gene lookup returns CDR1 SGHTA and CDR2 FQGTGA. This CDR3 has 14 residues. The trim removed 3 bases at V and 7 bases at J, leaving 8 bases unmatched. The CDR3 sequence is CASSFDGQVAGYTF. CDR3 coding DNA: TGTGCCAGCAGCTTCGACGGACAGGTGGCTGGCTACACCTTC.

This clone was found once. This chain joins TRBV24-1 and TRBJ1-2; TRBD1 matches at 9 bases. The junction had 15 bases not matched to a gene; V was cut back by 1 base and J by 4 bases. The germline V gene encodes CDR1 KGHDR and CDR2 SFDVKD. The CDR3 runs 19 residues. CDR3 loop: CATSDFAGTGIGDGYGYTF. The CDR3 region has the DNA TGTGCCACCAGTGATTTTGCAGGGACAGGGATTGGGGATGGCTATGGCTACACCTTC.

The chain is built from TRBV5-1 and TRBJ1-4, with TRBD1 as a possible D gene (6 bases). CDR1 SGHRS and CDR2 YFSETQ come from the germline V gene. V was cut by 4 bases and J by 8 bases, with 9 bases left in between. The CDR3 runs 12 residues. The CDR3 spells CASSQGQEKLFF. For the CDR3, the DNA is TGCGCCAGCAGCCAAGGACAGGAAAAACTGTTTTTT.

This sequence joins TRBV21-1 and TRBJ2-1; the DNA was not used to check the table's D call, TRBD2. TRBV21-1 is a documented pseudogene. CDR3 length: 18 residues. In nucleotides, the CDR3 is TGTGCCAGCAGATCGGGACACCAGACTAGCGAGGCTTACAATGAGCAGTTCTTC. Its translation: CASRSGHQTSEAYNEQFF.

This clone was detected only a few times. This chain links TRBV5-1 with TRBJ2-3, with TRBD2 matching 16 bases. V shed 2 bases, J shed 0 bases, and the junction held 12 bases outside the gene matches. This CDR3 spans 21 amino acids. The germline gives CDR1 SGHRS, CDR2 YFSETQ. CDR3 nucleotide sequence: TGCGCCAGCAGCTTAGCCCCCGGGACTAGCGGGAGGGAAACTAGCACAGATACGCAGTATTTT. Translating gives CASSLAPGTSGRETSTDTQYF.

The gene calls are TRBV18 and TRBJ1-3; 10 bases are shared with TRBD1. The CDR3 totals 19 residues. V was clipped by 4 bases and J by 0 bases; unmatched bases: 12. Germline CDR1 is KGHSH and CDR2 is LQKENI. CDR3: CASSLSAGTGVLSGNTIYF. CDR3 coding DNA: TGTGCCAGCTCACTATCCGCCGGGACAGGGGTCCTCTCTGGAAACACCATATATTTT.

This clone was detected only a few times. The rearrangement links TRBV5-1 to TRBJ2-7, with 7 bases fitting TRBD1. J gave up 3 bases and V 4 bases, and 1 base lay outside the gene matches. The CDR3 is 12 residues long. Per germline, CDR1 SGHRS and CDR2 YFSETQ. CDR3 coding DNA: TGCGCCAGCAGCGGACAGGACTACGAGCAGTACTTC. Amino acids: CASSGQDYEQYF.

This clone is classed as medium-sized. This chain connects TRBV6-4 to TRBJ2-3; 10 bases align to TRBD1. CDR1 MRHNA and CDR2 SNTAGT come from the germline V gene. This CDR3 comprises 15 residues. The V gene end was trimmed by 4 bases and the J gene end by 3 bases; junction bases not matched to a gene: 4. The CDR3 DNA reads TGTGCCAGCAGTGCCGGACAGGGGGAAACAGATACGCAGTATTTT. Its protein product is CASSAGQGETDTQYF.